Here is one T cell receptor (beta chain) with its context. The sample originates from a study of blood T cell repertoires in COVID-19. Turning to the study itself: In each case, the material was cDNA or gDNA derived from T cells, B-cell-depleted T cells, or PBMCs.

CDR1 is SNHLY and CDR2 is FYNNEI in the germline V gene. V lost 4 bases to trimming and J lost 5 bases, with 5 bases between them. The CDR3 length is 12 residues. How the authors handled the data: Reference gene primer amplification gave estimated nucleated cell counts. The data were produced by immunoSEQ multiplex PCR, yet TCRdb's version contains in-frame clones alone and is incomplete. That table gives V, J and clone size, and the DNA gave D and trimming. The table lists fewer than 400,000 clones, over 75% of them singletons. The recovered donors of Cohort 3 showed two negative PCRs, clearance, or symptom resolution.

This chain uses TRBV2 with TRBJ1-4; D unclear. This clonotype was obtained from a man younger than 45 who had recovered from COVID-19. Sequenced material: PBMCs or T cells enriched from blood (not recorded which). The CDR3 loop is CASSGENEKLFF. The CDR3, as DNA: TGTGCCAGCAGTGGCGAAAATGAAAAACTGTTTTTT.